Following are 18 T cell receptor beta chains from one sample sequenced in a study of blood T cells in healthy people across ages. A second PCR of 7 to 11 cycles used a sample-barcoded 5' primer and a J-beta primer mix. MiXCR, run by TCRdb on the 5' RACE reads, gives a single entry per CDR3 protein. The table includes about 640,000 distinct CDR3 sequences, 45% to 65% detected once. Sequenced sample: blood. The receptors were gathered from a man aged 60 to 69 in good health.

The V gene is TRBV2, the J gene TRBJ1-4; 11 bases are a match to TRBD1. Trimming removed 5 bases from V and 7 bases from J; junction bases left unmatched: 6. CDR1 and CDR2 (germline): SNHLY, FYNNEI. This CDR3 is built from 15 residues. CDR3 region: CASSQRTGGSEKLFF. The CDR3 region has the DNA TGTGCCAGCAGTCAAAGGACAGGGGGCAGTGAAAAACTGTTTTTT.

CDR3 coding DNA: TGTGCCAGCAGCTCCAGGACAGGGCACGAGCAGTACTTC. This gives the protein CASSSRTGHEQYF. The genes are TRBV13 and TRBJ2-7; 8 bases line up with TRBD1. The J segment lost 5 bases and the V segment lost 4 bases, leaving 4 bases of the junction unmatched. The germline gives CDR1 PRHDT, CDR2 FYEKMQ (reference sequence). This CDR3 comprises 13 residues.

This sequence joins TRBV20-1 and TRBJ1-1, with unresolved D. The germline CDR1 and CDR2 sequences are DFQATT and SNEGSKA (reference sequence). With 6 bases removed from V and 2 bases from J, the gap between germline ends came to 13 bases. The CDR3 has 13 amino acids. This chain's CDR3 is CSARDDLNTEAFF. CDR3 DNA: TGCAGTGCCCGAGATGACCTAAACACTGAAGCTTTCTTT.

J is TRBJ2-2 and V is TRBV5-1; D is uncertain. CDR1 is SGHRS, CDR2 YFSETQ, per germline. V was cut by 7 bases and J by 4 bases, with 14 bases left in between. The CDR3 sequence is 14 residues long. This chain's CDR3 is CASGFGPGTGELFF. The DNA of the CDR3 is TGCGCCAGCGGGTTCGGTCCGGGCACCGGGGAGCTGTTTTTT.

The CDR3: CSASGAIKGEQFF. In DNA form, the CDR3 reads TGCAGTGCTAGCGGTGCTATAAAGGGTGAGCAGTTCTTC. The V and J genes are TRBV20-1 and TRBJ2-1; D remains unclear. Germline CDR1 is DFQATT and CDR2 is SNEGSKA (reference sequence). V was pared by 3 bases and J by 9 bases, with 15 bases between. The CDR3 is made up of 13 amino acids.

The J gene is TRBJ2-3, the V gene TRBV11-2; TRBD1 matches 8 bases. With 6 bases clipped from V and 3 bases from J, the junction kept 11 bases outside the gene matches. The CDR3 extends over 16 amino acids. Per the germline V gene, CDR1 is SGHAT and CDR2 is FQNNGV. This CDR3 is CASSPWGTGGTDTQYF. Written as DNA, the CDR3 is TGTGCCAGCAGTCCTTGGGGGACAGGAGGGACAGATACGCAGTATTTT.

Only one count was recorded for this clonotype. The rearrangement joins TRBV3-1 to TRBJ2-5; unclear D gene. The J call may be incorrect, as the DNA end agrees better with TRBJ2-7. The length of the CDR3 is 13 residues. Looked up from germline, CDR1 is LGHDT and CDR2 is YNNKEL (reference sequence). DNA of the CDR3: TGTGCCAGCAGCCAAGATCTGAGGTCCGAGCAGTACTTC. It is translated as CASSQDLRSEQYF.

The rearrangement links TRBV20-1 to TRBJ2-7; possible D gene TRBD2, 5 bases. This CDR3 is 14 amino acids long. The germline V gene encodes CDR1 DFQATT and CDR2 SNEGSKA (reference sequence). V lost 3 bases, J lost 4 bases, and 16 bases lay in between. The CDR3 DNA sequence: TGCAGTGCTAGTAGTCAGTCGAGGGCATACGAGCAGTACTTC. This sequence encodes CSASSQSRAYEQYF.

This sequence joins TRBV5-1 and TRBJ2-1, with 7 nucleotides matching TRBD2. Judging by the DNA end, TRBJ2-7 fits better; the J call may be wrong. This CDR3 region has 11 residues. The germline CDR1 and CDR2 sequences are SGHRS and YFSETQ. The CDR3, as DNA: TGCGCCAGCCGGGCGGGGGATGAGCAGTACTTC. It yields the protein CASRAGDEQYF.

This clonotype was counted between two and nine times. The J gene is TRBJ2-7, the V gene TRBV2; D gene unclear. CDR3 length: 13 amino acids. Looked up from germline, CDR1 is SNHLY and CDR2 is FYNNEI. Trimming stripped 4 bases from V and 2 bases from J, with 9 bases between. This CDR3 is CASSGQAPYEQYF. The CDR3 coding sequence is TGTGCCAGCAGTGGGCAGGCCCCCTACGAGCAGTACTTC.

In its sample, this clonotype was seen a few times. The chain combines TRBV20-1 with TRBJ1-5, with TRBD1 as a possible D gene (5 bases). V was clipped by 0 bases and J by 2 bases, with 14 bases between them. CDR1 is DFQATT and CDR2 is SNEGSKA in the germline V gene (reference sequence). This CDR3 has 16 residues. The CDR3 coding sequence is TGCAGTGCTAGAGATCCCGGGACTGCGGGCAATCAGCCCCAGCATTTT. It is translated as CSARDPGTAGNQPQHF.

The CDR3 sequence is CASSPGGGQETQFF. As DNA, the CDR3 is TGTGCCAGCAGCCCCGGAGGGGGCCAAGAGACCCAGTTCTTC. The rearrangement uses TRBV7-2 and TRBJ2-1; a possible D gene is TRBD1 (7 bases). The CDR3 extends over 14 amino acids. Deletions cut 5 bases from V and 13 bases from J, with 21 bases between. Germline lookup yields CDR1 SGHTA and CDR2 FQGNSA. Based on the CDR3 plus reference TRBV7-2 and TRBJ2-1, the full variable domain is GAGVSQSPSNKVTEKGKDVELRCDPISGHTALYWYRQSLGQGLEFLIYFQGNSAPDKSGLPSDRFSAERTGGSVSTLTIQRTQQEDSAVYLCASSPGGGQETQFFGPGTRLTVL.

The genes are TRBV10-3 and TRBJ2-7; 7 bases are shared with TRBD2. Germline V gives CDR1 ENHRY, CDR2 SYGVKD. The CDR3 runs to 16 residues. The junction had 18 bases not matched to a gene; V was cut back by 10 bases and J by 3 bases. The CDR3 spells CATGEGRADSGYEQYF. CDR3 sequence (DNA): TGTGCCACCGGGGAGGGAAGGGCTGACTCCGGCTACGAGCAGTACTTC.

The genes are TRBV6-2 or TRBV6-3 and TRBJ2-1; either TRBD1 or TRBD2 may supply D (5 bases each). Germline V gives CDR1 MNHEY, CDR2 SVGEGT. V lost 5 bases and J lost 7, with 15 bases in between. The CDR3 loop spans 14 amino acids. CDR3 DNA sequence: TGTGCCAGCAGTCCCCCCGGGGCTGTGAATGAGCAGTTCTTC. It is translated as CASSPPGAVNEQFF.

The chain carries TRBV7-9 and TRBJ2-7, with 11 bases aligning to TRBD1. CDR3 length: 15 residues. After removal of 5 bases from V and 4 bases from J, the junction contained 7 bases not matched to a gene. CDR1 and CDR2 (germline): SEHNR, FQNEAQ (reference sequence). CDR3 protein: CASSQDRGRFYEQYF. The CDR3 bases are TGTGCCAGCAGCCAGGACAGGGGGCGTTTTTACGAGCAGTACTTC.

V gene TRBV7-2 combines with J gene TRBJ2-4; 7 positions match TRBD2. V lost 5 bases to trimming and J lost 13 bases; unmatched junction nucleotides: 5. Germline V gene sequence: CDR1 SGHTA, CDR2 FQGNSA. The CDR3 is made up of 11 amino acids. The CDR3 reads CASSRTSAQYF. Here the CDR3 DNA reads TGTGCCAGCAGCAGAACTAGCGCCCAGTACTTC.

This clonotype was recorded a few times. The genes are TRBV20-1 and TRBJ2-1; possible D gene TRBD2, 6 bases. The germline CDR1 and CDR2 sequences are DFQATT and SNEGSKA (reference sequence). The CDR3 covers 12 residues. The ends were cut back, 6 bases at V and 6 bases at J, with 12 bases in the middle. The chain's CDR3 is CSAAGVLNEQFF. The CDR3 region has the DNA TGCAGTGCAGCGGGCGTACTCAATGAGCAGTTCTTC.

The chain recombines TRBV20-1 with TRBJ2-1; no firm D call. The CDR3 is 14 amino acids. Germline V gene sequence: CDR1 DFQATT, CDR2 SNEGSKA (reference sequence). Between the trimmed V and J ends, which lost 2 bases and 13 bases, there was a span of 21 bases. CDR3: CSARSEQAHETQFF. Here the CDR3 DNA reads TGCAGTGCTAGATCCGAGCAGGCCCATGAGACCCAGTTCTTC.